This T cell receptor beta chain stems from a study of T-cell memory formation after mild COVID-19. Study-wide results and caveats: Researchers report contracting CD4+ clones mostly in CM and EM, with CD8+ clones in EMRA. The finding that pre-infection memory included some responding clones suggested that cross-reactive memory joined.

A word on this clonotype: Its specificity is unknown.

5'RACE primed from the constant segment yielded TCR alpha and TCR beta cDNA libraries bearing sample barcodes and UMIs. MiXCR, run by TCRdb on the 5' RACE reads, gives a single entry per CDR3 protein. This sample yields 350,000 to 500,000 distinct CDR3 sequences, of which 20% are seen a single time; roughly 8.4% belongs to the top ten. Trimming left V 2 bases short and J 2 bases short, with 22 bases between. The length of the CDR3 is 19 residues. The germline gives CDR1 KGHDR, CDR2 SFDVKD. Sequenced input: PBMCs or a T cell subset sorted from them (not recorded which). The receptor was derived from an adult woman who had mild COVID-19 (a few samples of this study predate the infection). Cell type and time point are not known. The V gene is TRBV24-1, the J gene TRBJ2-3, with D unresolved. The CDR3 sequence: CATSDYLPMHSRYTDTQYF. The CDR3 DNA reads as TGTGCCACCAGTGATTATCTCCCTATGCATTCTAGGTACACAGATACGCAGTATTTT.